What follows describes a single TCR beta chain. The antigen this receptor binds is unknown. No clone much larger than this one lies a single base away; base qualities are absent. The immunoSEQ Assay, a bias-controlled multiplex PCR, was used to amplify TCRbeta CDR3 regions from genomic DNA. The authors' analysis ran thus. Within the assay, amplification of reference gene primers was used to estimate how many nucleated cells each sample contained. To quantify the absolute abundance of each unique TCRbeta CDR3 rearrangement, sequence reads were collapsed and filtered. Productive Simpson clonality was computed per sample as the square root of Simpson's diversity index over productive rearrangements. TCRdb re-hosts the immuneACCESS table, in-frame sequences only. Its copies lack some clones; in the studies checked, an unresolved V gene accounts for under half of them, and the cause for the rest is not known. V, J and clone size are those of that table, while D and trimming were read from the DNA. This sample comprises some 250,000 clones, approximately 85% of them detected only once. The top ten clones comprise approximately 2% of the sample.

The germline V gene specifies MNHEY as CDR1 and SVGAGI as CDR2. The CDR3 sequence holds 12 residues, the cysteine and phenylalanine included. Only the CDR3 DNA is retained, 36 bases long and in frame from the first base. V is pared back by 2 bases and J by 7 bases, with 5 bases lying between the germline termini. Enrolling through a virtual design, the prospective study's participants ranged in age from roughly 18 to 100 years and lived across roughly 24 United States geographic areas. In the prospective study, cohorts were assigned on the basis of participant-reported clinical history obtained from a screening survey and a study questionnaire. Recovered participants in ImmuneRACE Cohort 3 were defined by two consecutive negative NP/OP PCR tests, clearance by a healthcare professional, or resolution of symptoms. In the prospective study, whole blood, serum and a nasopharyngeal or oropharyngeal swab were collected from each participant by mobile phlebotomists. Additional blood draws and questionnaires over an approximately two-month period could optionally be provided by prospective study participants. Before DNA extraction, prospective study blood samples were shipped either frozen or at room temperature.

This sample is part of a study of blood T cell repertoires in COVID-19 (dated by TCRdb to 2019 to 2021). Concerning the study at large: Samples from collaborators originated in the United States, Italy and Spain and spanned both the acute and convalescent phases of COVID-19. HLA class I and class II types, where available, came from metadata supplied by the sample provider rather than from assay-based typing. Deeply sampled blood TCRbeta repertoires from subjects exposed to, actively infected with, or recovered from COVID-19 were included in the dataset. Sample metadata almost always included a de-identified subject ID, COVID-19 status, age in years and sex. A freely available public database, intended as a resource for researchers studying the immune response to SARS-CoV-2, is where the repertoires were released. The samples were drawn from the first 160 participants of the ongoing ImmuneRACE study and from about 1,200 subjects provided by 6 global collaborators. The material from the prospective study consisted of cDNA or gDNA derived from T cells, B-cell-depleted T cells, or PBMCs. Study-wide findings and limitations: The amount of clinical and demographic metadata varied by source and participant and was provided uncurated.

The receptor was derived from a woman aged 50 to 60 who had recovered from COVID-19. The sample was PBMCs or T cells enriched from blood (not recorded which). The V and J genes are TRBV6-5 and TRBJ2-2, with the D gene call left open. Here is the DNA: TGTGCCAGCAGTTACCGTCGCGGGGAGCTGTTTTTT. Translated, it gives CASSYRRGELFF.